This T cell receptor beta chain originates from a study of blood T cells in healthy people across ages (dated by TCRdb to between 2014 and 2016). For the study in its entirety: In model experiments, template switching captured about one uniquely barcoded TCR beta cDNA molecule for every two T cells. The donors were divided into four age groups: young (average around 16 years), middle-aged (under 40), aged (roughly 66) and long-lived (approximately 74). The study analyzed two additional independent replicas of 1 million unique cDNA reads from the same blood draw for two donors, one aged 18 to 30 and one aged 80 or older. Donors of different ages were randomly distributed across sequencing lanes to avoid experimental bias. Using deep sequencing normalized with unique cDNA molecular identifiers, the study measured how TCR beta repertoire diversity changes with age. Broad study findings and their caveats: Since profiling was done on bulk unsorted PBMCs, naive and antigen-experienced compartments could not be conclusively compared. Estimates of total diversity based on one million sequenced T cells were regarded as lower bounds and as underestimates. Compared with the aged group, the long-lived group had more naive CD4+ T cells, fewer expanded clones and increased TCR diversity, a pattern suggesting age selection. Because donor CMV infection status was unknown, age-related changes in expanded clonotypes were potentially confounded. Observed TCR beta diversity per million T cells fell roughly linearly with age, and a significant reduction was already apparent by age about 43. There was a strong correlation between observed TCR beta diversity and the percentage of naive T cells measured by flow cytometry.

To note about this clonotype: This receptor's antigen is unknown. No much larger clonotype is one base removed from it; base qualities were not supplied.

Libraries were constructed by 5' RACE. The instrument was an Illumina HiSeq 2500. A second PCR of roughly 7 to 12 cycles was run with a J-beta primer mix and a sample-barcoded 5' primer. A unique molecular identifier was introduced onto each TCR beta cDNA molecule by a template-switch 5' adaptor carrying 12 random nucleotides. At least 2.5 million CDR3-containing paired-end reads were obtained from each sample. First-strand cDNA was synthesized from all RNA with the Mint cDNA synthesis kit, primed by a TRBC-specific oligonucleotide. Following uracil-DNA glycosylase treatment, all cDNA underwent a first 18-cycle PCR with the universal primers M1SS and BC2_uni_R. The study's processing was this. For normalization, 1 million high-quality reads, each with a distinct molecular identifier, were randomly selected from each sample. Instead of being binned into consensus sequences, reads with shared molecular identifiers were discarded. MiTCR, set to a Q25 quality threshold and the strictest error-elimination algorithm, was used for CDR3 identification, clonotype clustering and error correction. A nonparametric unseen species model using Euler transformation provided a lower-bound estimate of total TCR beta diversity. Using fastp at Q25 and MiXCR, TCRdb reprocessed the public reads and kept productive beta chains. Rows matching on CDR3 protein sequence are summarized as one entry with the most common DNA and genes. The V and J calls were not made by the authors but by TCRdb's processing. The sample table lists roughly 700,000 distinct CDR3 sequences, more than 40% of them with a count of one. The leading ten clones occupy approximately 32% of the sample.

Donors were 35 to 40 systemically healthy Caucasian individuals from Russia aged roughly 6 to 90 years. Ten milliliters of peripheral blood were drawn from each donor into EDTA-treated Vacutainer tubes. Ficoll-Paque density-gradient centrifugation was used to isolate PBMCs, with at least 6 million obtained per sample. Trizol reagent was used to extract total RNA from PBMCs, with at least 5.5 micrograms per sample. The percentages of naive CD45RAhigh/CD27high T cells were determined by flow cytometry on a PBMC aliquot from every donor. The germline V gene sets CDR1 to SGHRS and CDR2 to YFSETQ. Here V drops 3 bases and J drops 2 bases, and the junction holds 8 bases not matched to any gene. The cysteine opens and the phenylalanine closes a CDR3 of 16 amino acids. Just CDR3 DNA is preserved here, 48 bases in frame from base 1.

What was sequenced was blood. Recombination linked TRBV5-1 to TRBJ2-1, with 7 bases aligning to TRBD1. The TCR comes from a woman aged 55-70 years in good health. The sequence in DNA is TGCGCCAGCAGCTGGGCCGACAGGGACACCTACAATGAGCAGTTCTTC. Its coded protein is CASSWADRDTYNEQFF.